This T cell receptor (beta chain) originates from a study of blood T cells in healthy people across ages. Study context: Capturing about one barcoded beta molecule per two T cells was achieved by template switching.

In its sample, this clonotype was seen a few times. Together with a sample-barcoded 5' primer, a J-beta primer mix was included in a second PCR lasting about 7 to 12 cycles. Every cDNA was tagged by a template-switch adaptor with 12 random nucleotides. One entry per CDR3 protein results from TCRdb running MiXCR on the 5' RACE reads. The table has some 1.4 million distinct CDR3 sequences, roughly 40% seen once; the top ten hold approximately 7.9%. The CDR3 loop spans 16 amino acids. Per germline, CDR1 SGHRS and CDR2 YFSETQ. The receptor's source is a woman between 18 and 29 years old in good health. The source material was blood. V gene TRBV5-1 combines with J gene TRBJ2-5; 9 bases map to TRBD1. Gene TRBJ2-4 matches the end of the DNA better, so the J call may be wrong. CDR3 nucleotide sequence: TGCGCCAGCAGCTACGACGGACAGGGGATGGGAAACATTCAGTACTTC. It specifies CASSYDGQGMGNIQYF.